This TCR beta chain was identified during a study of T cell clusters in autoimmune cytopenias (dated by TCRdb to about 2019). Concerning the study at large: A mean age of roughly 51 years and a median age of around 60 years were recorded for the healthy donor controls, of whom about half of the roughly 45 were female. TRB sequencing reached a median depth of 51,575 reads per sample and yielded a median of roughly 2,500 distinct TRB clonotypes per sample. TRB and IGH repertoires from peripheral blood were sequenced in autoimmune cytopenia patients at active disease and during treatment follow-up, with healthy, CLL and autoimmune hepatitis controls included alongside. The study aimed to test whether autoimmune cytopenia patients carry a disease-specific immune repertoire signature usable as a blood-based biomarker. For primary cytopenia the controls were about 24 age-matched healthy donors, whereas for secondary cytopenia the controls were over eleven age-matched CLL patients. The comparison group for autoimmune hepatitis repertoires was 23 healthy donors matched for age and sex. Results the study describes overall, beyond this receptor: The T cell clusters were defined only in silico, and the functional role of the clusters still needed to be validated experimentally. A lack of physiological T cell clusters in primary autoimmune cytopenia patients was suggested by GLIPH, as 51 clusters were found to be exclusive to healthy donors versus around 17 exclusive to patients. The cluster-lack signature was not seen for secondary cytopenia versus CLL, apparently masked by the dominant lymphoma-associated repertoire. Shifts in the TRB repertoire, including less even repertoires in secondary cytopenia and CLL, were mostly a reflection of lymphoma bias and not of autoimmunity. Around 3-fold more exclusive TRB clusters were observed in healthy donors than in active autoimmune hepatitis patients, consistent with an autoimmunity-wide signature.

Each sample's TRB amplification started from around 0.25 ug of peripheral blood genomic DNA, which corresponds to 38,000 or so genome equivalents. To amplify TRB rearrangements, a touch-down multiplex PCR protocol was run with the TRB-A and TRB-B primer pools combined in a single tube. Illumina adapters and sample indices were added to the amplicons through two consecutive PCR reactions performed with Phusion HS II polymerase. The amplicons were purified from gel with the NucleoSpin Gel and PCR Clean-up kit, after which the amplicons were quantified by Qubit and checked for quality on an Agilent 2100 Bioanalyzer. Sequencing of the libraries was done on an Illumina MiSeq with 600-cycle, single-indexed, paired-end runs. Per the authors' processing: MiXCR version 2.1.12 with the default MiXCR reference library was used to align and assemble TRB reads. Each unique CDR3 nucleotide sequence defined a clone, and only productive sequences with at least two reads were analysed. To assess repertoire diversity, an R script computed alpha-parameterized diversity profiles (alpha 0 to 5), which included the Shannon (alpha 1) and Simpson (alpha 2) indices. The tcR package was used to compute combinatorial TRB VJ usage, and cohorts were compared on this usage by principal component analysis with ade4. Using GLIPH, TCRbeta CDR3s were clustered on pairs of cohorts matched for age and read depth, and a Wilcoxon test was used to compare cluster frequencies. TCRdb reprocessed the reads, reporting each CDR3 protein sequence once and no DNA. These V and J calls originate from TCRdb's pipeline instead of the authors' own analysis. The sample's clone listing holds approximately 16,000 distinct CDR3 sequences. The top ten clones comprise 3% to 4.5% of the sample.

A note on this clonotype: This receptor's antigen is unknown.

The CDR1 and CDR2 encoded by the germline V gene are SGHDN and FVKESK. The CDR3 has 13 amino acids, counting the end cysteine and phenylalanine. The protein alone is recorded here. These data were also filed under a second study, of T cell repertoires in aging, cancer and after chemotherapy. Per the second study: Donors were distributed across six age groups ranging from 30 or younger to 70 or older, with at least three individuals included per group. Control TCR repertoires from healthy donors were recorded across several months to years, and re-sampling revealed clear clonal overlap. Roughly 10 million TCR reads were contained in the full dataset. Compared with age-matched healthy donors, untreated patients with either hematological or solid cancers had significantly lower TCR diversity in the blood along with higher clonality. In healthy donors, the decline in TCR diversity with age was mainly due to loss of richness, whereas in cancer patients loss of evenness also played a role. An increase in median generation probability over the chemotherapy interval was observed in both cancer cohorts, suggesting that the repertoire was reconstituted through rebound thymic output. According to the authors, the repertoire data do not permit conclusions about immunological memory after chemotherapy. The study profiled peripheral blood TCR beta repertoires from healthy donors and cancer patients to examine immunoaging and T cell reconstitution after chemotherapy. Alongside 95 healthy donors serving as a reference group, the cohort included approximately 210 cancer patients, of whom some 91 had hematological cancers and approximately 120 had solid cancers. MiXCR versions 2.12 and 3.0.5 were used to process TRB sequences. Repertoire metrics included Shannon diversity, evenness, clonality (one minus evenness), and alpha-parameterized diversity profiles from alpha 0 to 5. The IGoR algorithm was used to calculate generation probabilities for clones in the paired samples taken before and after chemotherapy.

The source material was peripheral blood. The sequence was collected from a human donor in good health. The V and J genes are TRBV14 and TRBJ2-7. CDR3 protein: CASSPTSSYEQYF.